Sequencing of this T cell receptor (beta chain) was carried out in a study of T-cell reconstitution after alpha-beta-depleted transplantation in children. Remarks on this clonotype: What it binds is not known.

TCRbeta library construction was performed incorporating unique molecular identifiers. TCRdb passed the PCR reads through MiXCR, listing each CDR3 protein once. The sample carries about a million distinct CDR3 sequences, roughly 29% recorded once. Study outcomes and limitations: Several hundred rapidly expanded clones from non-depleted graft cells reportedly supplied alpha-beta T cells about two months post-transplant. Counts and diversity of T cells one year after transplant came mostly from newly produced T cells. There were some patients whose high TCRbeta diversity at day 60 came from surviving recipient T cells and thymic progenitors.

Germline V gene lookup returns CDR1 SGHAT and CDR2 FQNNGV. Trimming shortened V by 5 bases and J by 2 bases, and 12 bases separated the two germline ends. This CDR3 spans 14 amino acids. Material: PBMCs, mostly from graft donor cells, obtained 360 days after TCRalphabeta/CD19-depleted stem cell transplant. This TCR came from a boy younger than two who had a stem cell transplant for SCID, so the T cells may come from the graft donor. The chain is built from TRBV11-2 and TRBJ2-5, with a tentative D call TRBD2 (6 bases). The CDR3, as DNA: TGTGCCAGCAGCGTCATAGCGGAACAAGAGACCCAGTACTTC. This gives the protein CASSVIAEQETQYF.